The following is a T cell receptor beta chain sequence with its context. The antigen is unknown. This sample is part of a study of shared clonotypes between healthy human individuals. General observations from the study: Sequencing depth was a factor that was expected to affect clonotype sharing among donors. A reduction in generation probabilities was seen for non-shared clonotypes relative to those shared by all four donors.

The CDR3 sequence is 15 residues long. Germline V gene lookup returns CDR1 MNHEY and CDR2 SMNVEV (reference sequence). The ends were cut back, 6 bases at V and 2 bases at J, with 17 bases in the middle. Generated by immunoSEQ multiplex PCR, the TCRdb table keeps only in-frame clones and is missing some. The repertoire holds around 2.1 million clones, with nearly 97% as singletons. Material: naive CD4+ T cells sorted from blood. Indicated subset: CD45RA+ positively selected. The V and J genes are TRBV27 and TRBJ2-7, with unresolved D. The receptor was isolated from a man between 18 and 35 years old in good health. This chain's CDR3 is CASRKTAVWPYEQYF. CDR3 nucleotides: TGTGCCAGCAGAAAGACGGCCGTATGGCCCTACGAGCAGTACTTC.